This TCR beta chain was found in a study of beta chain features in type 1 diabetes. Study observations and caveats: Patients with type 1 diabetes showed fewer VDJ junction insertions and more deletions. Patients with Type 1 diabetes showed moderately but significantly shorter TCRB CDR3s in all four CD4+ subsets.

From germline, CDR1 is KGHSH and CDR2 LQKENI. Trimming pared 3 bases from V and 1 base from J, leaving 6 bases between. This CDR3 spans 14 amino acids. Without exception, sorted populations had purity beyond 95%. Sequenced material consisted of expressed TCRB transcripts (all of the isolated RNA was reverse transcribed). The protocol was immunoSEQ multiplex PCR, while the TCRdb copy is restricted to in-frame clones and leaves out a portion. Among over 120,000 clones listed, about an eighth were seen once. On this clone itself: The antigen remains undetermined.

J is TRBJ2-2 and V is TRBV18; D is undetermined. Sequencing used central memory CD4+ T cells from blood. This receptor was obtained from a man aged 18-30 years with type 1 diabetes. Here the CDR3 DNA reads TGTGCCAGCTCACCCAGACAGAACACCGGGGAGCTGTTTTTT. This gives the protein CASSPRQNTGELFF.